A single T cell receptor beta chain is shown here with its context. Its antigen is unknown. This sample is drawn from a study of beta chain features in type 1 diabetes. Regarding the study as a whole: Shorter TCRB CDR3s, moderately but significantly so, marked every one of the four CD4+ subsets in Type 1 diabetes patients. A definitive answer on HLA type influencing TCRB rearrangement was not reached here. The similarity of naive, central memory and Treg TCRB repertoires appeared greater among patients than among healthy donors.

Expressed TCRB transcripts were sequenced after all isolated RNA was converted to cDNA. Clones were sequenced by immunoSEQ multiplex PCR, and TCRdb holds only the in-frame ones, with some missing. The data hold approximately 240,000 clones, with approximately 16% observed a single time. The CDR3 covers 19 residues. Germline-derived CDR1 and CDR2 are LNHNV and YYDKDF (reference sequence). With V trimmed by 0 bases and J by 0 bases, 8 bases remained unmatched. Sequenced input: naive CD4+ T cells from blood. The clonotype was recovered from a man younger than 45 with type 1 diabetes. The gene calls are TRBV15 and TRBJ2-1, with 10 bases that match TRBD2. The CDR3 here is CATSREGPLAGTSYNEQFF. DNA of the CDR3: TGTGCCACCAGCAGAGAGGGGCCACTAGCGGGGACCTCCTACAATGAGCAGTTCTTC. The full variable domain, its missing parts supplied by reference TRBV15 and TRBJ2-1, is DAMVIQNPRYQVTQFGKPVTLSCSQTLNHNVMYWYQQKSSQAPKLLFHYYDKDFNNEADTPDNFQSRRPNTSFCFLDIRSPGLGDTAMYLCATSREGPLAGTSYNEQFFGPGTRLTVL.